This entry lists 6 T cell receptor beta chains sequenced from one sample in a study of immune heterogeneity within non-small cell lung tumors. For the TCR beta CDR3, multiplex PCR with 32 V and 13 J primers performed the amplification. TCRdb re-called the multiplex PCR reads through MiXCR, storing one row per CDR3 protein. The data hold some 11,000 distinct CDR3 sequences, with almost 30% observed a single time. Bulk tumor genomic DNA, about 620 ng per sample, was used as template. Several spatially distant biopsies were obtained per primary tumor intraoperatively. Those enrolled were patients newly diagnosed with untreated non-small cell lung cancer and undergoing curative surgery. The sequenced sample was lung tumor tissue. These receptors were obtained from a woman aged 55-69 years with non-small cell lung cancer.

By share, this clonotype counts as medium-sized (0.01 to 0.1%). The CDR3 protein is CASSRENGQPDKPKSNYGYTF. The CDR3 nucleotides read TGTGCCAGCTCACGCGAAAATGGACAGCCCGACAAACCCAAATCTAACTATGGCTACACCTTC. The chain recombines TRBV18 with TRBJ1-2; TRBD1 is a possible D gene (6 bases). The V end was cut by 4 bases, the J end by 0 bases, with 30 bases between. The CDR3 is 21 amino acids. Germline V gene sequence: CDR1 KGHSH, CDR2 LQKENI. The variable domain in full, with the rest retrieved from reference TRBV18 and TRBJ1-2, is NAGVMQNPRHLVRRRGQEARLRCSPMKGHSHVYWYRQLPEEGLKFMVYLQKENIIDESGMPKERFSAEFPKEGPSILRIQQVVRGDSAAYFCASSRENGQPDKPKSNYGYTFGSGTRLTVV.

This clonotype was found a few times. The V call is TRBV29-1, the J call TRBJ2-3, with TRBD2 matching 10 bases. Germline assignment: CDR1 SQVTM and CDR2 ANQGSEA. J was trimmed by 8 bases and V by 6 bases; bases with no gene match: 5. The CDR3 totals 12 residues. This CDR3 is CSVLTSGSTQYF. The DNA of the CDR3 is TGCAGCGTCCTGACTAGCGGGTCTACGCAGTATTTT.

This chain links TRBV5-1 with TRBJ2-5, with D possibly TRBD1 on 5 matching bases. From germline, CDR1 is SGHRS and CDR2 YFSETQ. This CDR3 spans 13 amino acids. The ends were cut back, 0 bases at V and 7 bases at J, with 10 bases in the middle. This CDR3 is CASSLGQRGTQYF. The CDR3 DNA reads TGCGCCAGCAGCTTGGGACAGAGAGGGACCCAGTACTTC. Complete variable domain (other parts from reference TRBV5-1 and TRBJ2-5): KAGVTQTPRYLIKTRGQQVTLSCSPISGHRSVSWYQQTPGQGLQFLFEYFSETQRNKGNFPGRFSGRQFSNSRSEMNVSTLELGDSALYLCASSLGQRGTQYFGPGTRLLVL.

By sample fraction, this clonotype is medium-sized (0.01 to 0.1%). V gene TRBV20-1 combines with J gene TRBJ1-1; D may be TRBD1 (6 bases). The CDR3 spans 12 residues. The germline V gene has CDR1 DFQATT and CDR2 SNEGSKA (reference sequence). The CDR3 loop reads CVTREGGTEAFF. CDR3 DNA: TGCGTAACCAGAGAAGGGGGCACTGAAGCTTTCTTT.

This clonotype was recorded at least ten times. The chain links TRBV9 to TRBJ2-1; 9 nucleotides agree with TRBD2. After removal of 3 bases from V and 7 bases from J, the junction contained 8 bases not matched to a gene. The CDR3 length is 15 residues. In germline, CDR1 is SGDLS, CDR2 YYNGEE. This CDR3 reads CASSAGLAKLNEQFF. Here the CDR3 DNA reads TGTGCCAGCAGCGCGGGACTAGCAAAACTGAATGAGCAGTTCTTC.

This clonotype is deemed medium-sized. The chain carries TRBV28 and TRBJ1-2; D not resolved. The V gene's germline CDR1 is MDHEN and CDR2 SYDVKM. V was cut by 4 bases and J by 7 bases, with 16 bases left in between. The CDR3 sequence is 14 residues long. CDR3 protein: CASSWVGQTIGYTF. CDR3 in DNA: TGTGCCAGCAGTTGGGTCGGGCAGACTATTGGCTACACCTTC.